A selection of T cell receptor beta chains follows, all from one sample in a study of T cells in Graves' hyperthyroidism and ophthalmopathy. TCRdb used MiXCR to reprocess the multiplex PCR reads, holding one entry per CDR3 protein. The sample lists more than 35,000 distinct CDR3 sequences, about half seen once, with over 30% in the top ten. The specimen was peripheral blood or thyroid tissue (not recorded which). The receptors were gathered from a woman aged 50 to 60 with Graves' hyperthyroidism. The CDR3 runs from the conserved cysteine through the conserved F or W. A D gene is named only where the DNA matches it firmly. The size field is filled for only some rows; it gives once, few, many or a size class.

clone_size	j_call	d_call	v_call	cdr3_nt	cdr3_aa
-	TRBJ2-7	TRBD2	TRBV20-1	TGCAGTGCTAGGAGCGGGAACTACGAGCAGTACTTC	CSARSGNYEQYF
once	TRBJ1-6	-	TRBV20-1	TGCAGTGCTAGGATGAGATGTAATCCACCCCTCCACTTT	CSARMRCNPPLHF
-	TRBJ1-5	TRBD1	TRBV19	TGTGCCAGCAGTACCGGGACAGTCATATATAGCAGTCAGCCCCAGCATTTT	CASSTGTVIYSSQPQHF
-	TRBJ1-5	TRBD1	TRBV10-3	TGTGCCATCAGGGCCGCAGGGGGGTGGCAGCCCCAGCATTTT	CAIRAAGGWQPQHF
-	TRBJ2-5	-	TRBV7-9	TGTGCCAGCAGCGGACCCCTTAGGACCCAGTACTTC	CASSGPLRTQYF
many	TRBJ1-1	-	TRBV4-2	TGTGCCAGCAGCCAACTCTCGGGAGGAAGGGAAGCTTTCTTT	CASSQLSGGREAFF
many	TRBJ2-5	TRBD2	TRBV20-1	TGCAGTGCTAGATTGGAGGGGCGCGGGAGGGAGACCCAGTACTTC	CSARLEGRGRETQYF
-	TRBJ2-5	TRBD1	TRBV27	TGTGCCAGCAAGGGGGCGGTTGAGACCCAGTACTTC	CASKGAVETQYF
-	TRBJ2-5	TRBD1	TRBV28	TGTGCCAGCAGTTTTACAGGGGCGGAGACCCAGTACTTC	CASSFTGAETQYF
once	TRBJ2-7	-	TRBV4-1	TGCGCCAGCAGCCAAGCTGGGATCAGCTCCTACGAGCAGTACTTC	CASSQAGISSYEQYF
-	TRBJ1-2	-	TRBV24-1	TGTGCCACCAGTGATAGAGGTCTGGGTATGGGCTACACCTTC	CATSDRGLGMGYTF
many	TRBJ1-5	TRBD1	TRBV20-1	TGCAGTGCTAGTCGTGGGACAGGGATTAGCAATCAGCCCCAGCATTTT	CSASRGTGISNQPQHF
many	TRBJ1-1	TRBD1	TRBV7-9	TGTGCCAGCAGCTCCGGACAGGGATTTACTGAAGCTTTCTTT	CASSSGQGFTEAFF
-	TRBJ1-2	-	TRBV12-3/TRBV12-4	TGTGCCAGCAGGGGGAACTCTGGGCTCGCTAACTATGGCTACACCTTC	CASRGNSGLANYGYTF
-	TRBJ1-1	-	TRBV9	TGTGCCAGCAGAGGTGAAGGGGCGATGAACACTGAAGCTTTCTTT	CASRGEGAMNTEAFF
-	TRBJ1-1	-	TRBV20-1	TGCAGTGCTAGTAGACAGGAGAACACTGAAGCTTTCTTT	CSASRQENTEAFF
many	TRBJ2-3	-	TRBV5-1	TGCGCCAGCAGCACCGGACCAGATACGCAGTATTTT	CASSTGPDTQYF
-	TRBJ2-3	TRBD2	TRBV4-1	TGCGCCAGCAGCCAAGAGACTAGCGGGAGGGACCGCAGCACAGATACGCGGTATTTT	CASSQETSGRDRSTDTRYF
many	TRBJ2-3	-	TRBV7-2	TGTGCCAGCAGCTTAGAGCGGGCCACAGATACGCAGTATTTT	CASSLERATDTQYF
-	TRBJ1-2	TRBD1	TRBV20-1	TGCAGTGCTAGAGCGGGACAGGGACACGGCTACACCTTC	CSARAGQGHGYTF
-	TRBJ2-6	-	TRBV6-1	TGTGCCAGCAGTGAAGCGTCAGGGGCCAACGTCCTGACTTTC	CASSEASGANVLTF
many	TRBJ1-2	TRBD1	TRBV19	TGTGCCAGTAGTATTCAACAGGGGAACTATGGCTACACCTTC	CASSIQQGNYGYTF
-	TRBJ1-1	-	TRBV7-9	TGTGCCAGCCGTGAATGGGCGAACACTGAGGCTTTCTTT	CASREWANTEAFF
many	TRBJ2-7	-	TRBV13	TGTGCCAGCACCCTTGGCTCCTTAGGCGAGCAGTACTTC	CASTLGSLGEQYF
many	TRBJ1-5	-	TRBV28	TGTGCCAGCAGAGTCTCGGGGCTCTATAGCAATCAGCCCCAGCATTTT	CASRVSGLYSNQPQHF
-	TRBJ2-2	-	TRBV7-3	TGTGCCAGCAACACTTTAGGGCTAGCGGGAGCCGGGACAGGGAAGCGGGGAGCTGTTTTT	CASNTLGLAGAGTGKRGAVF
-	TRBJ1-1	TRBD1	TRBV5-4	TGTGCCAGCAGCTTGTGGGGGACAGGGAACACTGAAGCTTTCTTT	CASSLWGTGNTEAFF
-	TRBJ1-4	-	TRBV7-9	TGTGCCAGCAGCTTTAATCTGGACAGCGGGGAAAAACTGTTTTTT	CASSFNLDSGEKLFF
-	TRBJ2-5	-	TRBV7-2	-	CASSFYICGASPILESETQYF
many	TRBJ2-7	-	TRBV28	TGTGCCAGCAGTTTTCCTTCCTACGAGCAGTACTTC	CASSFPSYEQYF
few	TRBJ1-2	-	TRBV20-1	TGCAGTGCCACTAAGGAGGAGAACTATGGCTACACCTTC	CSATKEENYGYTF
-	TRBJ2-2	TRBD2	TRBV20-1	TGCAGTGCTACTGGGACTAGCGGGAGGACCAGGGCCGGGGAGCTGTTTTTT	CSATGTSGRTRAGELFF